This TCR beta chain was identified during a study of cytomegalovirus exposure and HLA in healthy donors. On this clone itself: Its target is unknown.

The study, taken as a whole, reports: When a later analysis compared HLA-associated TCR beta chains with equally common others, the HLA-associated chains turned out to be more clonally expanded and to have lower generation probabilities. Sequence variants that were highly shared formed a cluster that was likely a sequencing artifact. Later analysis showed TCR association rates varying by HLA locus, highest for DRB1 and lowest for HLA-C. Most of the TCR beta V segments (in an earlier analysis) were productive either about 87% or about 30% of the time.

J gave up 2 bases and V 5 bases, and 9 bases lay outside the gene matches. The CDR3 runs 16 residues. Germline assignment: CDR1 SGHNT and CDR2 YYREEE (reference sequence). Vbeta (60) and Jbeta (13) primers were used in the PCR. The table came from immunoSEQ multiplex PCR; TCRdb's copy has only in-frame clones and leaves some out. The sample lists around 80,000 clones, over 65% occurring once. V and J are TRBV5-4 and TRBJ2-2; TRBD1 matches at 7 bases. The sample taken for sequencing was PBMCs. The sequence was collected from a middle-aged man in good health and CMV-seropositive. In DNA, the CDR3 is TGTGCCAGCAGGACCCGGACAGGAGAAAACACCGGGGAGCTGTTTTTT. Translated: CASRTRTGENTGELFF.